This passage covers 28 T cell receptor beta chains from one sample sequenced in a study of blood T cells in healthy people across ages. A second PCR, run for roughly 7 to 12 cycles, used a sample-barcoded 5' primer plus a J-beta primer mix. TCRdb processed the 5' RACE reads anew with MiXCR; each CDR3 protein has one entry. The repertoire consists of approximately 800,000 distinct CDR3 sequences, with 36% occurring once and the leading ten covering 13%. Specimen: blood. Receptors were obtained from a young man in good health.

The V and J genes are TRBV7-3 and TRBJ2-5; TRBD2 might be the D (5 bases). The V gene's germline CDR1 is SGHTA and CDR2 FQGTGA. Between the trimmed V and J ends, which lost 2 bases and 11 bases, there was a span of 18 bases. The length of the CDR3 is 14 residues. The chain's CDR3 is CASSLEASIREQYF. The CDR3 coding sequence is TGTGCCAGCAGCTTAGAGGCTAGCATCCGTGAGCAGTACTTC.

The table lists this clonotype with a few counts. The chain uses TRBV27 and TRBJ2-5; D not resolved. The V end lost 3 bases, the J end lost 2 bases, and 16 bases lay between the germline ends. The CDR3 contains 16 residues. Germline V gene data show CDR1 as MNHEY and CDR2 as SMNVEV (reference sequence). This CDR3 reads CASSFGQKYSQETQYF. CDR3 in DNA: TGTGCCAGCAGTTTTGGGCAGAAGTACTCTCAAGAGACCCAGTACTTC.

The gene calls are TRBV6-5 and TRBJ2-7; D not resolved. The J call may be mistaken, given a closer DNA end match to TRBJ2-5. This CDR3 region has 15 residues. Germline assignment: CDR1 MNHEY and CDR2 SVGAGI. The CDR3 DNA reads TGTGCCAGCAGTTACTCGTACCGCCCGCAGAAGACCCAGTACTTC. Translation: CASSYSYRPQKTQYF.

The V and J genes are TRBV7-2 and TRBJ2-5; 9 bases match TRBD2. J lost 3 bases, V lost 10 bases, and 6 bases had no gene match. CDR1 and CDR2 from the germline V gene are SGHTA and FQGNSA. CDR3 length: 13 amino acids. In DNA, the CDR3 is TGTGCCACACATAGCGGGGGTGAAGAGACCCAGTACTTC. As protein: CATHSGGEETQYF.

The chain recombines TRBV5-1 with TRBJ2-5; 9 bases map to TRBD1. The ends lost 4 bases at V and 4 bases at J; junction bases unmatched: 8. The CDR3 contains 15 residues. Germline V gives CDR1 SGHRS, CDR2 YFSETQ. The CDR3 sequence is CASSPRDREVETQYF. CDR3 sequence (DNA): TGCGCCAGCAGCCCCCGGGACAGGGAAGTAGAGACCCAGTACTTC.

This clonotype was observed a single time. The junction departs from the called germline gene at one end, perhaps through a read error. This rearrangement joins TRBV6-1 to TRBJ2-3; tentative D call: TRBD2 (6 bases). This CDR3 region has 15 residues. CDR1 is MNHNS and CDR2 is SASEGT in the germline V gene. The CDR3 here is CASSESRTSTDTRYF. The CDR3 bases are TGTGCCAGCAGTGAAAGCCGAACTAGCACAGATACGCGGTATTTT.

This clonotype was recorded a few times. At one boundary the junction diverges from the germline segment, which might be a read error. The chain is built from TRBV28 and TRBJ2-3; 13 bases fit TRBD2. This CDR3 is 16 amino acids long. Germline lookup yields CDR1 MDHEN and CDR2 SYDVKM. CDR3 sequence reads: CARRSGLAGFTDTQYF. DNA for the CDR3: TGTGCCCGCAGGTCGGGACTAGCGGGGTTCACAGATACGCAGTATTTT.

This clonotype has more than one count but fewer than ten. This chain joins TRBV7-9 and TRBJ2-7; possibly TRBD1 or TRBD2 for D (7 bases each). The CDR3 runs 17 residues. V lost 3 bases and J lost 7, with 25 bases in between. CDR1 is SEHNR and CDR2 is FQNEAQ in the germline V gene (reference sequence). CDR3 in amino acids: CASSFLWGGQTYNEQYF. The CDR3 DNA sequence: TGTGCCAGCAGCTTCCTATGGGGGGGACAGACCTACAATGAGCAGTACTTC.

This chain connects TRBV12-3 or TRBV12-4 to TRBJ2-1; 8 bases agree with TRBD1. V trimming: 8 bases; J trimming: 0 bases; junction bases outside the gene matches: 3. CDR3 size: 14 residues. The CDR3 DNA follows: TGTGCCAGCGGTACAGGGGGCTCCTACAATGAGCAGTTCTTC. Translated: CASGTGGSYNEQFF.

The sample holds a few counts of this clonotype. J is TRBJ2-3 and V is TRBV3-1; D is possibly TRBD1 or TRBD2 (5 bases each). Between the trimmed V and J ends, which lost 8 bases and 6 bases, there was a span of 12 bases. Germline V gives CDR1 LGHDT, CDR2 YNNKEL (reference sequence). CDR3 length: 12 amino acids. CDR3 nucleotides: TGTGCCAGCGGGGGTCCCGTGGATACGCAGTATTTT. Translating gives CASGGPVDTQYF.

In this sample, this clonotype turned up once. A single base separates this from a much larger clone, so it may be a read error. This rearrangement joins TRBV12-3 or TRBV12-4 to TRBJ2-7; maybe TRBD2 (6 bases). This CDR3 is built from 14 residues. V lost 1 base and J 10 bases, leaving 17 bases between the germline ends. Written as DNA, the CDR3 is TGTGCCAGCAGTTTAGTGGAGGGAAAAGAGGCCCAGTACTTC. Protein: CASSLVEGKEAQYF.

Points on this clonotype: Compared with germline, one end of the junction differs, possibly owing to a read error. V gene TRBV9 combines with J gene TRBJ2-1, with 10 bases aligning to TRBD1. The germline gives CDR1 SGDLS, CDR2 YYNGEE. The CDR3 length is 14 residues. In nucleotides, the CDR3 is TGTGCCTGCAGCGTAGAGGGACAGGGGAATGAGCAGTTCTTC. As protein: CACSVEGQGNEQFF.

This clonotype was picked up a small number of times. V gene TRBV14 combines with J gene TRBJ2-7; maybe TRBD2 (5 bases). This CDR3 region has 14 residues. V lost 1 base to trimming and J lost 2 bases, with 9 bases between them. In germline, CDR1 is SGHDN, CDR2 FVKESK. The CDR3 is CASSQGRGTYEQYF. The CDR3 nucleotides are TGTGCCAGCAGCCAAGGACGGGGTACCTACGAGCAGTACTTC.

This clonotype was seen a single time. Given a much more abundant clone one base away, this may be a read error. CDR3 DNA sequence: TGTGCCAGCAGTCATCAGGCGGGTGGCAATGAGCAGATCTTC. Amino acid sequence: CASSHQAGGNEQIF. The V and J genes are TRBV12-3 or TRBV12-4 and TRBJ2-1; the D gene is possibly TRBD2 (5 bases). The CDR3 totals 14 residues.

This clonotype was seen only a few times. V gene TRBV7-9 combines with J gene TRBJ2-1, with D perhaps TRBD1 (5 bases). The J call may be faulty, since TRBJ2-7 better matches the DNA end. Germline CDR1 is SEHNR and CDR2 is FQNEAQ (reference sequence). This CDR3 region has 15 residues. CDR3 region: CASSPRVSSYNEQYF. As DNA, the CDR3 is TGTGCCAGCAGCCCCAGGGTGAGCTCCTACAATGAGCAGTACTTC.

There are a few counts of this clonotype. The chain links TRBV4-1 to TRBJ2-1, with D uncertain. Germline CDR1 and CDR2: MGHRA and YSYEKL. Trimming left V 0 bases short and J 0 bases short, with 12 bases between. This CDR3 has 17 amino acids. The CDR3 bases are TGCGCCAGCAGCCAAGATCTTTGGCCCCGCTCCTACAATGAGCAGTTCTTC. Translated, it gives CASSQDLWPRSYNEQFF.

Comments on this clonotype: One end of the junction is discordant with germline, which a read error may explain. The gene calls are TRBV20-1 and TRBJ2-5; no clear D. The germline V gene has CDR1 DFQATT and CDR2 SNEGSKA (reference sequence). The CDR3 length is 13 residues. The CDR3 coding sequence is TGCAGTGCTAGTGACGGACCCCAAGAGACCCGGTACTTC. This codes for CSASDGPQETRYF.

To note about this clonotype: This sequence may be a read error, since a much larger clone differs from it by one base. The V gene is TRBV6-6, the J gene TRBJ2-1; 10 bases map to TRBD1. TRBJ2-7 explains the end of the DNA better; the J call may be wrong. The CDR3 totals 16 residues. Germline V gene data show CDR1 as MNHNY and CDR2 as SVGAGI (reference sequence). The CDR3 spells CASSPPGQGLRDEQYF. DNA for the CDR3: TGTGCCAGCAGTCCTCCGGGACAGGGGCTTCGTGATGAGCAGTACTTC.

The sample holds a few counts of this clonotype. The chain links TRBV2 to TRBJ1-4; the D gene is possibly TRBD1 (5 bases). CDR3 length: 15 amino acids. V lost 4 bases and J 0 bases, leaving 9 bases between the germline ends. Germline CDR1 and CDR2: SNHLY and FYNNEI. The CDR3: CASSGDRATNEKLFF. As DNA, the CDR3 is TGTGCCAGCAGTGGGGACCGAGCAACTAATGAAAAACTGTTTTTT. Combining the CDR3 with reference TRBV2 and TRBJ1-4 gives the whole variable domain EPEVTQTPSHQVTQMGQEVILRCVPISNHLYFYWYRQILGQKVEFLVSFYNNEISEKSEIFDDQFSVERPDGSNFTLKIRSTKLEDSAMYFCASSGDRATNEKLFFGSGTQLSVL.

Worth noting for this clonotype: Possible read error: a much larger clone is one base away. The rearrangement links TRBV20-1 to TRBJ2-5; D is unclear. TRBJ2-1 explains the end of the DNA better; the J call may be wrong. The CDR3 is 14 amino acids. Germline V gives CDR1 DFQATT, CDR2 SNEGSKA (reference sequence). CDR3 protein: CSARASLQTETQFF. The DNA of the CDR3 is TGCAGTGCTAGAGCCAGTCTACAAACAGAGACCCAGTTCTTC.

The V and J genes are TRBV20-1 and TRBJ2-2, with 9 bases identical to TRBD2. The CDR3 loop spans 14 amino acids. Unmatched junction bases numbered 8, after V lost 6 bases and J lost 6 bases. Germline values: CDR1 DFQATT, CDR2 SNEGSKA (reference sequence). This chain's CDR3 is CSAQTSGLPGELFF. Here the CDR3 DNA reads TGCAGTGCCCAGACTAGCGGCTTGCCCGGGGAGCTGTTTTTT.

This clonotype was recorded at least ten times. This chain uses TRBV5-1 with TRBJ2-1; the match to TRBD2 covers 10 bases. The germline V gene has CDR1 SGHRS and CDR2 YFSETQ. Losses at the gene ends were 5 bases for V and 7 bases for J; bases not matched to a gene: 9. The CDR3 contains 15 residues. The CDR3 protein is CASRKTGTSDNEQFF. The CDR3 DNA reads as TGCGCCAGCAGGAAAACCGGGACTAGCGATAATGAGCAGTTCTTC.

This rearrangement joins TRBV20-1 to TRBJ2-5; the D gene is possibly TRBD2 (6 bases). V lost 5 bases to trimming and J lost 11 bases, with 12 bases between them. Germline V lookup: CDR1 DFQATT, CDR2 SNEGSKA (reference sequence). This CDR3 has 10 amino acids. The CDR3 spells CSAHSGEQYF. CDR3 nucleotide sequence: TGCAGTGCTCACTCGGGGGAGCAGTACTTC.

This clonotype was seen a handful of times. The J gene is TRBJ1-1, the V gene TRBV6-5; weak D call: TRBD1 (5 bases). The V end was cut by 0 bases, the J end by 1 base, with 9 bases between. CDR1 is MNHEY and CDR2 is SVGAGI in the germline V gene. This CDR3 has 15 amino acids. The CDR3 DNA is TGTGCCAGCAGTTACTCAGGGGTCGGGAACACTGAAGCTTTCTTT. Protein: CASSYSGVGNTEAFF.

This chain links TRBV29-1 with TRBJ1-6, with 7 bases matching TRBD1. CDR1 is SQVTM, CDR2 ANQGSEA, per germline. The CDR3 has 14 residues. V gave up 6 bases and J gave up 6 bases; unmatched junction bases: 8. The CDR3 reads CSVATGTVNSPLHF. The DNA for the CDR3 is TGCAGCGTAGCGACCGGGACAGTTAATTCACCCCTCCACTTT.

This clonotype was counted many times. This sequence joins TRBV12-3 or TRBV12-4 and TRBJ1-1, with D perhaps TRBD1 (5 bases). CDR3 size: 14 residues. With 6 bases removed from V and 5 bases from J, the gap between germline ends came to 16 bases. CDR3 in DNA: TGTGCCAGCAGCATAGAAGCGGAGGGGACTGAAGCTTTCTTT. It codes for CASSIEAEGTEAFF.

J is TRBJ1-2 and V is TRBV15; D uncertain. Germline CDR1 LNHNV, CDR2 YYDKDF (reference sequence). The V end was cut by 1 base, the J end by 0 bases, with 9 bases between. This CDR3 is built from 15 residues. CDR3 protein: CATSRVVGTNYGYTF. For the CDR3, the DNA is TGTGCCACCAGCAGAGTCGTAGGAACTAACTATGGCTACACCTTC.

This clonotype appeared a few times. J is TRBJ2-5 and V is TRBV11-2; tentative D call: TRBD2 (6 bases). There are 17 residues in the CDR3. Trimming shortened V by 4 bases and J by 11 bases, and 29 bases separated the two germline ends. Germline V gene lookup returns CDR1 SGHAT and CDR2 FQNNGV. CDR3 bases: TGTGCCAGCAGCTCCCGAGCAAGTCTAGCGAATCACAATGAGCAGTACTTC. Its translation is CASSSRASLANHNEQYF.